The sample holds a few counts of the clone carrying this TCR beta chain. The data are from a study of regulatory T cells in long-lasting Graves disease. Germline assignment: CDR1 SGHKS and CDR2 YYEKEE (reference sequence). The V segment lost 1 base and the J segment 4 bases; nucleotides outside the gene matches: 10. The CDR3 is 16 amino acids. Time point: persistent/refractory GD, antithyroid drugs over 5 years with positive TRAb. RNA isolated from PBMCs was used to make the TCR library. Relying on iRepertoire HTBI primers and Arm-PCR of CDR3 regions, the team built TCR beta libraries. In the authors' methods: The study identified under 80 TRBV and more than 11 TRBJ segments across samples. TCRdb called the multiplex PCR reads again in MiXCR, with one record for every CDR3 protein. TCRdb, not the original authors, processed these V and J calls. Altogether 650,000 to 850,000 distinct CDR3 sequences are present, about 32% being singletons, with the ten largest covering about 42%.

The chain couples TRBV5-5 to TRBJ1-1; 7 nucleotides match TRBD1. The TCR originated in a female donor with Graves disease. The input for sequencing was peripheral blood mononuclear cells (PBMCs), taken when the disease was refractory, from a patient treated with antithyroid drugs. The CDR3 loop is CASSLPRQGGATEAFF. CDR3 bases: TGTGCCAGCAGCTTGCCGAGACAGGGAGGGGCCACTGAAGCTTTCTTT.